The clone carrying this T cell receptor beta chain was seen a few times. Antigen unknown. With template switching, a universal primer site was added, and the cDNA carried unique molecular identifiers. MiXCR, run by TCRdb on the 5' RACE reads, gives a single entry per CDR3 protein. Found here are some 710,000 distinct CDR3 sequences, around 5.7% of them singletons; the top ten hold 1.5% to 2%. The data derive from a study of identical twins. CDR3 size: 18 residues. CDR1 and CDR2 from the germline V gene are SGHRS and YFSETQ. V lost 0 bases and J 8 bases, leaving 21 bases between the germline ends. The study's findings and limits: Out-of-frame sharing of TCR alpha in monozygotic twins was underestimated by models. Twin pairs had excess sharing that was weaker in beta out-of-frame sequences. Out-of-frame alpha sequences shared by twins showed excess low generation probability.

The chain employs TRBV5-1 and TRBJ1-6, with D tentatively TRBD1 (5 bases). The sequence was collected from a young man in good health. The sequencing input was naive T cells sorted from blood. CDR3 DNA: TGCGCCAGCAGCTTGGAGGGGAGAGTCCCGGGGTCTGATTCACCCCTCCACTTT. It is translated as CASSLEGRVPGSDSPLHF.